The next 22 T cell receptor beta chains were all read from a single sample in a study of tumor-infiltrating lymphocytes in primary liver carcinoma. Unsorted whole blood yielded blood RNA, and germline DNA was extracted as well. cDNA specific to TCR beta was made from 450 to 500 ng of total RNA, with a constant-region primer employed for priming. Libraries for TCR beta were built through three nested multiplex PCR rounds, which together made up a slightly modified ARM-PCR procedure. TRBV1-TRBV30 forward primers paired with a C-beta reverse primer were used in the first two PCR rounds, which ran roughly 9 cycles each. TCRdb itself ran the multiplex PCR reads through MiXCR, one entry per CDR3 protein. The profile shows approximately 310,000 distinct CDR3 sequences, about 62% of them singletons. Sequenced material: peripheral blood. These receptors all come from a middle-aged man with primary liver carcinoma and hepatitis B virus infection.

Of note for this clonotype: Since a much larger clone is just one base distant, this may be a read error. The rearrangement links TRBV29-1 to TRBJ1-2, with TRBD1 matching over 7 bases. The V gene's germline CDR1 is SQVTM and CDR2 ANQGSEA. There are 12 residues in the CDR3. After removal of 4 bases from V and 8 bases from J, the junction contained 7 bases not matched to a gene. The CDR3 DNA reads as TGCAGCGTTGGAGAGGGGACAGAGGGCTACACCTTC. It yields the protein CSVGEGTEGYTF.

This clonotype was picked up a small number of times. This may stem from a read error, because a much larger clone lies one nucleotide away. The CDR3 reads CASSHVAGQETQYF. The CDR3 nucleotides are TGCGCCAGCAGCCATGTAGCGGGCCAAGAGACCCAGTACTTC. This chain joins TRBV4-1 and TRBJ2-5; 7 bases agree with TRBD2. The CDR3 runs 14 residues. Germline lookup yields CDR1 MGHRA and CDR2 YSYEKL. V shed 3 bases, J shed 1 base, and the junction held 2 bases outside the gene matches.

This clonotype was recorded a few times. The rearrangement links TRBV6-2 or TRBV6-3 to TRBJ1-2; D uncertain. The ends were cut back, 6 bases at V and 3 bases at J, with 14 bases in the middle. CDR1 and CDR2 from the germline V gene are MNHEY and SVGEGT. This CDR3 is 14 amino acids long. DNA for the CDR3: TGTGCCAGCAGAGGAGAGTCCCGGCACTATGGCTACACCTTC. Protein sequence: CASRGESRHYGYTF.

Points on this clonotype: An end of the junction differs from the germline gene, which may be a read error. The V call is TRBV5-4, the J call TRBJ2-3; 7 bases agree with TRBD1. The CDR3 covers 14 residues. Germline assignment: CDR1 SGHNT and CDR2 YYREEE (reference sequence). CDR3 loop: CVSSPGTAGDTQYF. The CDR3 region has the DNA TGTGTCAGCAGTCCCGGGACAGCTGGCGATACGCAGTATTTT. Using reference TRBV5-4 and TRBJ2-3 for the parts outside the CDR3, the full variable domain is ETGVTQSPTHLIKTRGQQVTLRCSSQSGHNTVSWYQQALGQGPQFIFQYYREEENGRGNFPPRFSGLQFPNYSSELNVNALELDDSALYLCVSSPGTAGDTQYFGPGTRLTVL.

To note about this clonotype: A junction boundary mismatches the germline segment, possibly from a read error. V usage is TRBV10-2 and J usage is TRBJ2-3; 10 nucleotides align to TRBD2. This CDR3 is built from 15 residues. Germline V gives CDR1 WSHSY, CDR2 SAAADI. The CDR3 protein is CASSESTSGWDTQYF. The CDR3 DNA is TGCGCCAGCAGTGAGTCGACTAGCGGGTGGGATACGCAATATTTT.

Turning to this clonotype: A much larger clone is a single base away; this may be a read error. The chain recombines TRBV12-3 or TRBV12-4 with TRBJ2-7; D is undetermined. The CDR3 sequence is 14 residues long. CDR3 coding DNA: TGTGCCAGCAGCTTAGACGGTCCACACTACGAGCAGTACTTC. It specifies CASSLDGPHYEQYF.

A note on this clonotype: This sequence may be a read error, since a much larger clone differs from it by one base. The V gene is TRBV6-6, the J gene TRBJ2-7; D ambiguous. CDR3 length equals 13 residues. Germline V gives CDR1 MNHNY, CDR2 SVGAGI (reference sequence). The CDR3 reads CVSSSSTVGEQYF. The CDR3 DNA reads TGTGTCAGCAGTTCCAGTACGGTTGGCGAGCAGTACTTC.

This sequence joins TRBV5-6 and TRBJ2-6, with D possibly being TRBD1 (6 bases). Germline assignment: CDR1 SGHDT and CDR2 YYEEEE. With 4 bases removed from V and 0 bases from J, the gap between germline ends came to 20 bases. The CDR3 is made up of 19 amino acids. This chain's CDR3 is CASSQGWIGGSSGANVLTF. The CDR3 DNA sequence: TGTGCCAGCAGCCAGGGGTGGATTGGCGGTTCCTCTGGGGCCAACGTCCTGACTTTC. The full variable domain, with the rest looked up from reference TRBV5-6 and TRBJ2-6, is DAGVTQSPTHLIKTRGQQVTLRCSPKSGHDTVSWYQQALGQGPQFIFQYYEEEERQRGNFPDRFSGHQFPNYSSELNVNALLLGDSALYLCASSQGWIGGSSGANVLTFGAGSRLTVL.

As for this clonotype: The conserved final phenylalanine or tryptophan is absent from the CDR3, which likely points to a read error. The chain is built from TRBV5-1 and TRBJ2-1; 7 nucleotides line up with TRBD1. Looked up from germline, CDR1 is SGHRS and CDR2 is YFSETQ. This CDR3 contains 17 residues. V trimming: 0 bases; J trimming: 4 bases; junction bases outside the gene matches: 10. CDR3 region: CASSLGLRGRVYNEQFI. DNA of the CDR3: TGCGCCAGCAGCTTGGGCCTTAGGGGGCGCGTATACAATGAGCAGTTCATC.

Turning to this clonotype: A read error may be the cause here, since a much bigger clone is one base away. V usage is TRBV6-6 and J usage is TRBJ2-5; D not certain. V was clipped by 2 bases and J by 2 bases, with 15 bases between them. This CDR3 spans 16 amino acids. CDR1 MNHNY and CDR2 SVGAGI come from the germline V gene (reference sequence). The CDR3 region is CASSYPIGVRQETQYF. For the CDR3, the DNA is TGTGCCAGCAGTTACCCGATTGGAGTCAGGCAAGAGACCCAGTACTTC.

For this clonotype: The junction does not match germline at one end; this may be a read error. V usage is TRBV6-1 and J usage is TRBJ1-1, with TRBD1 matching over 8 bases. Germline V gene lookup returns CDR1 MNHNS and CDR2 SASEGT. The CDR3 contains 17 residues. CDR3 sequence reads: CASSESEGQGANSEAFF. DNA for the CDR3: TGTGCCAGCAGTGAAAGTGAAGGGCAGGGGGCTAACAGTGAAGCTTTCTTT.

The chain couples TRBV6-6 to TRBJ2-3; 7 positions match TRBD1. Germline V gene data show CDR1 as MNHNY and CDR2 as SVGAGI (reference sequence). The CDR3 contains 15 residues. V gave up 2 bases and J gave up 2 bases; unmatched junction bases: 4. DNA of the CDR3: TGTGCCAGCAGTTACCAGGGACAGTTCACAGATACGCAGTATTTT. It encodes CASSYQGQFTDTQYF.

The table lists this clonotype with many counts. This chain links TRBV6-2 or TRBV6-3 with TRBJ2-1; 12 nucleotides match TRBD2. The CDR3 runs to 14 residues. From germline, CDR1 is MNHEY and CDR2 SVGEGT. J lost 7 bases, V lost 8 bases, and 6 bases had no gene match. The CDR3 DNA follows: TGTGCCAGCCGAGGTCTAGCGGGAGGGAATGAGCAGTTCTTC. The encoded protein is CASRGLAGGNEQFF.

This clonotype was picked up many times. This chain joins TRBV12-3 or TRBV12-4 and TRBJ1-1, with D hard to call. The CDR3 has 12 residues. V dropped 2 bases and J dropped 11 bases, with 12 bases sitting between them. CDR3 coding DNA: TGTGCCAGCAGTTTACCGGCCGATCGGGCTTTCTTT. Residues: CASSLPADRAFF.

The sample holds many counts of this clonotype. The chain has TRBV10-3 and TRBJ2-7, with D uncertain. CDR1 and CDR2 (germline): ENHRY, SYGVKD. The ends were cut back, 4 bases at V and 7 bases at J, with 8 bases in the middle. The CDR3 contains 11 residues. CDR3 DNA sequence: TGTGCCATCAGTGGGGATCGGGAGCAGTACTTC. It encodes CAISGDREQYF.

The chain joins TRBV7-8 to TRBJ2-5; perhaps TRBD1 as D (8 bases). The CDR3 extends over 16 amino acids. V lost 8 bases, J lost 1 base, and 20 bases lay in between. Looked up from germline, CDR1 is SGHVS and CDR2 is FQNEAQ. The CDR3 spells CASGYYRGGLQETQYF. The CDR3 nucleotides read TGTGCCAGCGGCTATTACAGGGGGGGACTCCAAGAGACCCAGTACTTC. The variable domain in full, with the rest retrieved from reference TRBV7-8 and TRBJ2-5, is GAGVSQSPRYKVAKRGQDVALRCDPISGHVSLFWYQQALGQGPEFLTYFQNEAQLDKSGLPSDRFFAERPEGSVSTLKIQRTQQEDSAVYLCASGYYRGGLQETQYFGPGTRLLVL.

This clonotype has more than one count but fewer than ten. The chain couples TRBV14 to TRBJ1-3; no definite D call. This CDR3 has 15 residues. The ends were cut back, 1 base at V and 2 bases at J, with 9 bases in the middle. Germline CDR1 is SGHDN and CDR2 is FVKESK. The DNA of the CDR3 is TGTGCCAGCAGCCAAGTTCAAACTGCTGGAAACACCATATATTTT. This encodes CASSQVQTAGNTIYF.

V and J are TRBV7-9 and TRBJ2-1; D is ambiguous. The V end lost 7 bases, the J end lost 5 bases, and 6 bases lay between the germline ends. The CDR3 spans 11 residues. Germline values: CDR1 SEHNR, CDR2 FQNEAQ (reference sequence). CDR3 region: CASTLNNEQFF. The CDR3, as DNA: TGTGCCAGCACCCTCAACAATGAGCAGTTCTTC.

In the case of this clonotype: This CDR3 is missing its conserved last phenylalanine or tryptophan, likely due to a read error. The rearrangement uses TRBV4-1 and TRBJ2-7; 9 nucleotides agree with TRBD1. The germline CDR1 and CDR2 sequences are MGHRA and YSYEKL. The CDR3 runs 15 residues. The CDR3 protein is CASTQGGGQGVEQYS. As DNA, the CDR3 is TGCGCCAGCACCCAAGGGGGGGGACAGGGTGTCGAGCAGTACTCC.

Concerning this clonotype: A read error is possible here, since a much larger clone lies one base away. J is TRBJ1-1 and V is TRBV6-5; no clear D gene. Germline values: CDR1 MNHEY, CDR2 SVGAGI. The CDR3 length is 14 residues. The CDR3 nucleotides are TGTGTCAGCAGTCCCCACACTGTGAACACTGAAGCTTTCTTT. Residues: CVSSPHTVNTEAFF.

This clonotype occurred many times. This sequence joins TRBV4-1 and TRBJ2-7, with 13 positions matching TRBD2. The CDR3 length is 17 residues. Losses at the gene ends were 3 bases for V and 4 bases for J; bases not matched to a gene: 9. Looked up from germline, CDR1 is MGHRA and CDR2 is YSYEKL. CDR3 nucleotide sequence: TGCGCCAGCAGCCAGGAGAGGACTAGCGGGAGTGTTTACGAGCAGTACTTC. Translation: CASSQERTSGSVYEQYF.

A remark on this clonotype: At one boundary the junction diverges from the germline segment, which might be a read error. The chain carries TRBV11-2 and TRBJ2-3, with 9 bases identical to TRBD2. The CDR3 is made up of 15 amino acids. CDR1 is SGHAT, CDR2 FQNNGV, per germline. The DNA for the CDR3 is TGTGCCGGCAGCGATAGCGGGAGATTTACAGATGCGCAGTATTTT. It yields the protein CAGSDSGRFTDAQYF.